This passage covers 2 T cell receptor beta chains from one sample sequenced in a study of T-cell memory formation after mild COVID-19. TCRdb re-called the 5' RACE reads with MiXCR, one entry per CDR3 protein. Altogether over 250,000 distinct CDR3 sequences are present, approximately 16% being singletons, with the ten largest covering around 23%. Input material: PBMCs or a T cell subset sorted from them (not recorded which). These receptors were obtained from a young man who had mild COVID-19 (a few samples of this study predate the infection). Cell type and time point are not known.

A few counts support this clonotype. The chain uses TRBV12-3 or TRBV12-4 and TRBJ1-6; 8 positions agree with TRBD1. This CDR3 comprises 14 residues. After removal of 6 bases from V and 8 bases from J, the junction contained 6 bases not matched to a gene. Here the CDR3 DNA reads TGTGCCAGCAGCCCGGACAGGGACTATTCACCCCTCCACTTT. Translated: CASSPDRDYSPLHF.

This clonotype was counted a few times. The chain carries TRBV6-2 or TRBV6-3 and TRBJ2-1; D is possibly TRBD1 or TRBD2 (5 bases each). The CDR3 runs to 12 residues. The germline V gene encodes CDR1 MNHEY and CDR2 SVGEGT. Trimming took 8 bases from V and 2 from J, leaving 7 bases between them. For the CDR3, the DNA is TGTGCCAGCGGGGGAACCTACAATGAGCAGTTCTTC. Its protein is CASGGTYNEQFF.